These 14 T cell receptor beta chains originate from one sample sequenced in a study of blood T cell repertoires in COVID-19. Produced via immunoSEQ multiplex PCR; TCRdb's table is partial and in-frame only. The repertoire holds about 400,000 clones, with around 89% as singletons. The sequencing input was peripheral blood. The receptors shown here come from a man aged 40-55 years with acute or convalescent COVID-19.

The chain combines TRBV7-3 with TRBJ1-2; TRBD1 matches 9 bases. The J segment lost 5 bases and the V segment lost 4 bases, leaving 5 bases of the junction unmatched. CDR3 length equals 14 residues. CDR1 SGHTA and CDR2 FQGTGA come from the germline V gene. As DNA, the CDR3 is TGTGCCAGCAGCTCGACAGGGGGGGCATATGGCTACACCTTC. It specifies CASSSTGGAYGYTF. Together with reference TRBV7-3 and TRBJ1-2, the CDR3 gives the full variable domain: GAGVSQTPSNKVTEKGKYVELRCDPISGHTALYWYRQSLGQGPEFLIYFQGTGAADDSGLPNDRFFAVRPEGSVSTLKIQRTERGDSAVYLCASSSTGGAYGYTFGSGTRLTVV.

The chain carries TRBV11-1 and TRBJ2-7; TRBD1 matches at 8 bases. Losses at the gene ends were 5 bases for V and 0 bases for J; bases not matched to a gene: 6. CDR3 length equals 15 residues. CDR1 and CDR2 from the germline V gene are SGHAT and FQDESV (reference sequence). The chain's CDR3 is CASSPRTGSSYEQYF. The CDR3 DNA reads TGTGCCAGCAGCCCGAGGACAGGGAGCTCCTACGAGCAGTACTTC.

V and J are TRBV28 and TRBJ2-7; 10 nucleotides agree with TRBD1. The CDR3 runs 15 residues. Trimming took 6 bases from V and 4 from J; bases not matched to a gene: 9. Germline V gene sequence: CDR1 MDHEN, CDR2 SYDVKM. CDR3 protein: CASRLGTGAEYEQYF. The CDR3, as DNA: TGTGCCAGCAGGCTCGGGACAGGGGCAGAATACGAGCAGTACTTC.

CDR3 bases: TGTGCCAGCAGTCGGACTCTCCAAGAGACCCAGTACTTC. Translation gives CASSRTLQETQYF. The gene calls are TRBV6-5 and TRBJ2-5; tentatively, D is TRBD2 (5 bases). V lost 5 bases and J lost 1, with 8 bases in between. This CDR3 comprises 13 residues. Per germline, CDR1 MNHEY and CDR2 SVGAGI.

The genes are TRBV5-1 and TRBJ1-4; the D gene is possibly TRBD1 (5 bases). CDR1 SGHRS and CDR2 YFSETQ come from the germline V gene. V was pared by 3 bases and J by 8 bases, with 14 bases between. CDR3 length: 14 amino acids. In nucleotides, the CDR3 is TGCGCCAGCAGCTCCAGGGATTCGAGAGAAAAACTGTTTTTT. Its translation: CASSSRDSREKLFF.

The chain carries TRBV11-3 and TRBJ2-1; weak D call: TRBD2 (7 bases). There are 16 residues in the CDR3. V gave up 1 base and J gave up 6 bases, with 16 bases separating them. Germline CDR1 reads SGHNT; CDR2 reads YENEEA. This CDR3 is CASSLGGGAALNEQFF. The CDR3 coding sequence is TGTGCCAGCAGCTTAGGAGGGGGGGCCGCTCTCAATGAGCAGTTCTTC.

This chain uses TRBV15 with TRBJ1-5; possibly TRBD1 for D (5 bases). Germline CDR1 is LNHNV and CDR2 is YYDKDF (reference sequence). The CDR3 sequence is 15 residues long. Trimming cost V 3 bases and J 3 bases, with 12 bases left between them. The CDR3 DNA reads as TGTGCCACCAGCAGTCCCAGACAGAACAATCAGCCCCAGCATTTT. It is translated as CATSSPRQNNQPQHF.

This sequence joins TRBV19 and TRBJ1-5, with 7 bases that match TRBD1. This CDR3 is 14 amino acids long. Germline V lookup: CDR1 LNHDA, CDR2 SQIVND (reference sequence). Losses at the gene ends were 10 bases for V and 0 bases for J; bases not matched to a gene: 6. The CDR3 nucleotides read TGTGCCACCGCAGACAGGGCTAGCAATCAGCCCCAGCATTTT. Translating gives CATADRASNQPQHF.

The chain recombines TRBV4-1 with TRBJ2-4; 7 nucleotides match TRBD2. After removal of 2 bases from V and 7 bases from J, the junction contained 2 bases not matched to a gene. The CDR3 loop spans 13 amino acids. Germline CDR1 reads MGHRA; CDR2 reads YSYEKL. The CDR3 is CASSQRDYNIQYF. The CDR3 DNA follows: TGCGCCAGCAGCCAACGGGACTACAACATTCAGTACTTC.

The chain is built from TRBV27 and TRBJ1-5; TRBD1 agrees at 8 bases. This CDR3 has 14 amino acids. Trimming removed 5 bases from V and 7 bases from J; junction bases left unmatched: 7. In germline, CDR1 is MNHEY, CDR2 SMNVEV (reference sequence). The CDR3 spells CASSQTGGGQPQHF. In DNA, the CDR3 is TGTGCCAGCAGTCAAACAGGGGGTGGACAGCCCCAGCATTTT.

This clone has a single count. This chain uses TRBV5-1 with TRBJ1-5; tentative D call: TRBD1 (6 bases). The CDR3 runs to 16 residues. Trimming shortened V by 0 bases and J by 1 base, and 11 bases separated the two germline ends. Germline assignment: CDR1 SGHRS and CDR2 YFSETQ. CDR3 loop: CASSLGSQGSNQPQHF. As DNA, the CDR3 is TGCGCCAGCAGCTTGGGGAGTCAGGGGAGCAATCAGCCCCAGCATTTT.

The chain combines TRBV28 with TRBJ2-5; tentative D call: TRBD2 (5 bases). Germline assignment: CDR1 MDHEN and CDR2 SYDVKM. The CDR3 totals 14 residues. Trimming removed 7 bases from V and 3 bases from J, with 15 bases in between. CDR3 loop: CASMDSSGEETQYF. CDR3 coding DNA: TGTGCCAGCATGGATTCGTCCGGGGAAGAGACCCAGTACTTC. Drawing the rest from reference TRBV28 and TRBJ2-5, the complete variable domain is DVKVTQSSRYLVKRTGEKVFLECVQDMDHENMFWYRQDPGLGLRLIYFSYDVKMKEKGDIPEGYSVSREKKERFSLILESASTNQTSMYLCASMDSSGEETQYFGPGTRLLVL.

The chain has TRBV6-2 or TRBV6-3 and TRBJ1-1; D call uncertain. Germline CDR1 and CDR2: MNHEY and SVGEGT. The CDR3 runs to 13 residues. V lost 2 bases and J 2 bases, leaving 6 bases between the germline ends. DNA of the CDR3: TGTGCCAGCAGTTACCTACCTAACACTGAAGCTTTCTTT. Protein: CASSYLPNTEAFF.

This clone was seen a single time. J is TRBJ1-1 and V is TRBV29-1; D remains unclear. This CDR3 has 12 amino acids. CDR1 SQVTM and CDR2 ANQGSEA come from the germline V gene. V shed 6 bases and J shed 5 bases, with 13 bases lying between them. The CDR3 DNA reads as TGCAGCGTGAGACCGGGTGGGACTGAAGCTTTCTTT. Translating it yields CSVRPGGTEAFF.